These 26 T cell receptor beta chains share one sample of origin, sequenced in a study of blood T cells in healthy people across ages. Alongside a J-beta primer mix, a sample-barcoded 5' primer served in a second PCR lasting about 7 to 11 cycles. TCRdb reprocessed the 5' RACE reads with MiXCR, giving one entry per CDR3 protein. The sample lists over a million distinct CDR3 sequences, around 59% occurring once. Sequenced input: blood. The receptors originated from a man in his late teens or twenties in good health.

The CDR3 loop reads CASSLVGLAQRTDTQYF. CDR3 DNA sequence: TGTGCCAGCAGCTTAGTGGGACTAGCGCAGCGCACAGATACGCAGTATTTT. The V and J genes are TRBV11-2 and TRBJ2-3; 10 bases agree with TRBD2. The CDR3 spans 17 residues. V was clipped by 1 base and J by 1 base; unmatched bases: 5. Germline CDR1 reads SGHAT; CDR2 reads FQNNGV.

This clonotype was observed a few times. The chain has TRBV27 and TRBJ2-7; TRBD1 aligns across 8 bases. The CDR3 is 14 residues long. Looked up from germline, CDR1 is MNHEY and CDR2 is SMNVEV (reference sequence). V shed 5 bases, J shed 9 bases, and the junction held 12 bases outside the gene matches. CDR3 region: CASSPTGQVSGQYF. The DNA of the CDR3 is TGTGCCAGCAGTCCGACGGGACAGGTCTCGGGGCAGTACTTC.

This clonotype occurred a few times. This chain joins TRBV29-1 and TRBJ2-2; D is ambiguous. This CDR3 region has 17 residues. The ends were cut back, 1 base at V and 4 bases at J, with 19 bases in the middle. Per the germline V gene, CDR1 is SQVTM and CDR2 is ANQGSEA. In DNA form, the CDR3 reads TGCAGCGTTGAAGTGAGGCGCCTCCCCGTAGGCACCGGGGAGCTGTTTTTT. Translation gives CSVEVRRLPVGTGELFF.

This clonotype has more than one count but fewer than ten. The chain combines TRBV7-9 with TRBJ2-3; perhaps TRBD2 as D (6 bases). Trimming stripped 4 bases from V and 6 bases from J, with 20 bases between. The V gene's germline CDR1 is SEHNR and CDR2 FQNEAQ (reference sequence). CDR3 length: 16 residues. CDR3 DNA sequence: TGTGCCAGCAGCTCGATCGACTCTCTCGGGGGTGATACGCAGTATTTT. Encoded protein: CASSSIDSLGGDTQYF. The full variable domain, its missing parts supplied by reference TRBV7-9 and TRBJ2-3, is DTGVSQNPRHKITKRGQNVTFRCDPISEHNRLYWYRQTLGQGPEFLTYFQNEAQLEKSRLLSDRFSAERPKGSFSTLEIQRTEQGDSAMYLCASSSIDSLGGDTQYFGPGTRLTVL.

V usage is TRBV2 and J usage is TRBJ1-4, with D perhaps matching TRBD1 (6 bases). CDR1 is SNHLY, CDR2 FYNNEI, per germline. This CDR3 spans 12 amino acids. With 6 bases removed from V and 7 bases from J, the gap between germline ends came to 9 bases. CDR3 coding DNA: TGTGCCAGCAGGGGACATCTTGAAAAACTGTTTTTT. It codes for CASRGHLEKLFF.

V usage is TRBV20-1 and J usage is TRBJ2-2; D not certain. V was pared by 3 bases and J by 2 bases, with 13 bases between. The CDR3 consists of 15 residues. CDR1 is DFQATT and CDR2 is SNEGSKA in the germline V gene (reference sequence). Written as DNA, the CDR3 is TGCAGTGCTAGCGGGCAGGAGATAAACACCGGGGAGCTGTTTTTT. It encodes CSASGQEINTGELFF.

This clonotype has more than one count but fewer than ten. The genes are TRBV4-1 and TRBJ1-6, with D uncertain. This CDR3 comprises 16 residues. Germline V gene data show CDR1 as MGHRA and CDR2 as YSYEKL. The V end lost 0 bases, the J end lost 6 bases, and 12 bases lay between the germline ends. The CDR3 DNA reads as TGCGCCAGCAGCCAAGATCCGGGCAGCTTTAATTCACCCCTCCACTTT. It codes for CASSQDPGSFNSPLHF.

The CDR3 region is CASSQDYTGANVLTF. In DNA form, the CDR3 reads TGTGCCAGCAGCCAAGATTATACCGGGGCCAACGTCCTGACTTTC. The chain carries TRBV3-1 and TRBJ2-6; unclear D gene. The CDR3 runs 15 residues. CDR1 is LGHDT, CDR2 YNNKEL, per germline (reference sequence). Trimming removed 0 bases at V and 4 bases at J, with 7 bases between.

The chain carries TRBV10-3 and TRBJ2-5; no reliable D call. V dropped 3 bases and J dropped 2 bases, with 13 bases sitting between them. Germline assignment: CDR1 ENHRY and CDR2 SYGVKD. The CDR3 length is 15 residues. In DNA form, the CDR3 reads TGTGCCATCAGTGATGCTCAGTGGACGCAAGAGACCCAGTACTTC. This gives the protein CAISDAQWTQETQYF.

V usage is TRBV7-9 and J usage is TRBJ2-3; the D gene could be TRBD1 or TRBD2 (5 bases each). The CDR3 length is 13 residues. Germline CDR1 and CDR2: SEHNR and FQNEAQ (reference sequence). The V gene lost 10 bases and the J gene lost 2 bases, with 13 bases spanning the gap. The CDR3, as DNA: TGTGCCACCGCAACGGGGCTCACAGATACGCAGTATTTT. Amino acids: CATATGLTDTQYF.

The CDR3 DNA is TGCAGTTCGAGTCGAGGGTTGTACGGCGAGCAGTACTTC. Translating it yields CSSSRGLYGEQYF. The J gene is TRBJ2-4, the V gene TRBV20-1; TRBD2 is a possible D gene (5 bases). The closer fit of TRBJ2-7 to the DNA end suggests the J call may be wrong. Looked up from germline, CDR1 is DFQATT and CDR2 is SNEGSKA (reference sequence). The length of the CDR3 is 13 residues.

The chain has TRBV5-1 and TRBJ2-1; D gene ambiguous. Germline values: CDR1 SGHRS, CDR2 YFSETQ. This CDR3 comprises 17 residues. V lost 0 bases and J lost 4, with 17 bases in between. The CDR3 sequence: CASSLVSYPPFYNEQFF. CDR3 in DNA: TGCGCCAGCAGCTTGGTTAGCTATCCTCCTTTTTACAATGAGCAGTTCTTC.

This chain joins TRBV29-1 and TRBJ2-5; D is possibly TRBD1 or TRBD2 (5 bases each). Germline V gene lookup returns CDR1 SQVTM and CDR2 ANQGSEA. CDR3 length equals 13 residues. Trimming took off 2 bases at V and 5 bases at J, with 12 bases between the two ends. The CDR3 loop reads CSVETGRRETQYF. CDR3 in DNA: TGCAGCGTTGAAACGGGGCGCCGTGAGACCCAGTACTTC.

This sequence joins TRBV29-1 and TRBJ2-7, with D hard to call. The assigned J gene may be wrong: the sequence end matches TRBJ2-5 better. The CDR3 contains 11 residues. CDR1 is SQVTM, CDR2 ANQGSEA, per germline. The CDR3 nucleotides read TGCAGCGTCTGGAGCTGGGAGACCCAGTACTTC. It yields the protein CSVWSWETQYF.

The rearrangement links TRBV29-1 to TRBJ2-2; 10 bases align to TRBD1. CDR3 length: 15 amino acids. V lost 5 bases to trimming and J lost 6 bases; unmatched junction nucleotides: 9. Germline CDR1 reads SQVTM; CDR2 reads ANQGSEA. The CDR3 coding sequence is TGCAGCGTTACGACCGGGACAGGGGATGCCGGGGAGCTGTTTTTT. Its protein is CSVTTGTGDAGELFF.

A few counts support this clonotype. V is TRBV15 and J is TRBJ2-3; D is undetermined. Looked up from germline, CDR1 is LNHNV and CDR2 is YYDKDF (reference sequence). V was pared by 1 base and J by 3 bases, with 8 bases between. This CDR3 region has 14 residues. The CDR3 sequence is CATSRVFLTDTQYF. The CDR3 coding sequence is TGTGCCACCAGCAGAGTTTTTTTGACAGATACGCAGTATTTT.

This clonotype appeared once. The rearrangement uses TRBV10-3 and TRBJ1-1; D ambiguous. The CDR3 has 13 residues. Germline CDR1 reads ENHRY; CDR2 reads SYGVKD. Trimming took off 5 bases at V and 6 bases at J, with 13 bases between the two ends. CDR3 sequence reads: CAISSGTAAEAFF. The CDR3 nucleotides are TGTGCCATCAGTTCGGGTACGGCGGCTGAAGCTTTCTTT.

The V and J genes are TRBV28 and TRBJ1-2; D is perhaps TRBD1 (6 bases). Looked up from germline, CDR1 is MDHEN and CDR2 is SYDVKM. The CDR3 covers 13 residues. Deletions cut 5 bases from V and 8 bases from J, with 15 bases between. CDR3 nucleotides: TGTGCCAGCAGTCCAGGGGCGCGGCGAGGCTACACCTTC. Translation gives CASSPGARRGYTF.

This clonotype came up once. The chain combines TRBV27 with TRBJ2-2, with unresolved D. Trimming took off 4 bases at V and 4 bases at J, with 13 bases between the two ends. CDR3 length equals 15 residues. Germline values: CDR1 MNHEY, CDR2 SMNVEV (reference sequence). This CDR3 is CASSSISSSTGELFF. CDR3 in DNA: TGTGCCAGCAGTTCGATTTCTAGTTCCACCGGGGAGCTGTTTTTT.

This chain links TRBV20-1 with TRBJ1-2; D remains ambiguous. V was cut by 4 bases and J by 1 base, with 4 bases left in between. This CDR3 comprises 11 residues. Germline loops: CDR1 DFQATT, CDR2 SNEGSKA (reference sequence). As DNA, the CDR3 is TGCAGTGCTACGAATAACTATGGCTACACCTTC. Protein product: CSATNNYGYTF.

This clonotype was detected only a few times. The chain employs TRBV12-3 or TRBV12-4 and TRBJ2-5; D not resolved. The V gene lost 6 bases and the J gene lost 5 bases, with 10 bases spanning the gap. The CDR3 covers 12 residues. The CDR3 spells CASSLQWETQYF. For the CDR3, the DNA is TGTGCCAGCAGCCTTCAATGGGAGACCCAGTACTTC.

This clonotype has more than one count but fewer than ten. V and J are TRBV29-1 and TRBJ2-2; a weak D match, TRBD2 (6 bases). Germline assignment: CDR1 SQVTM and CDR2 ANQGSEA. V was pared by 5 bases and J by 0 bases, with 10 bases between. The CDR3 runs 14 residues. This chain's CDR3 is CSVWGDTNTGELFF. In nucleotides, the CDR3 is TGCAGCGTTTGGGGGGATACGAACACCGGGGAGCTGTTTTTT.

This clonotype was observed a handful of times. V is TRBV3-1 and J is TRBJ1-2; D gene unclear. Trimming took 1 base from V and 8 from J, leaving 8 bases between them. This CDR3 region has 12 residues. Germline CDR1 reads LGHDT; CDR2 reads YNNKEL (reference sequence). In nucleotides, the CDR3 is TGTGCCAGCAGCCAAGGCCGGGGAGGCTACACCTTC. Its protein is CASSQGRGGYTF.

This sequence joins TRBV5-1 and TRBJ2-5, with TRBD2 as a possible D gene (5 bases). With 4 bases removed from V and 2 bases from J, the gap between germline ends came to 18 bases. This CDR3 is 16 amino acids long. Germline CDR1 reads SGHRS; CDR2 reads YFSETQ. The CDR3 sequence is CASSQGGYELQETQYF. Written as DNA, the CDR3 is TGCGCCAGCAGCCAAGGAGGATACGAGCTTCAAGAGACCCAGTACTTC.

The V gene is TRBV9, the J gene TRBJ1-2, with 8 positions matching TRBD1. Germline-derived CDR1 and CDR2 are SGDLS and YYNGEE. The CDR3 consists of 15 residues. V dropped 3 bases and J dropped 4; count of bases not matched to a gene: 8. CDR3 sequence: CASSAEDRASYGYTF. The CDR3 bases are TGTGCCAGCAGCGCGGAGGACAGGGCGAGCTATGGCTACACCTTC.

J is TRBJ2-1 and V is TRBV20-1; 8 nucleotides match TRBD2. The CDR3 contains 13 residues. V shed 5 bases, J shed 3 bases, and the junction held 3 bases outside the gene matches. Per germline, CDR1 DFQATT and CDR2 SNEGSKA (reference sequence). CDR3 nucleotide sequence: TGCAGTGCTCAACTAGCGGACTACAATGAGCAGTTCTTC. Protein sequence: CSAQLADYNEQFF.